The 18 T cell receptor beta chains given below trace back to one sample, sequenced in a study of post-analysis software for immune sequencing data. Study observations and caveats: Compared with controls, patients had more of five or six TRBV segments, including TRBV5-6, TRBV5-1 and TRBV20-1.

The authors incorporated unique molecular identifiers into the TCR beta cDNA libraries. TCRdb analysed the PCR reads with MiXCR anew, one entry per CDR3 protein. This sample has about 770,000 distinct CDR3 sequences; about 43% occur once, and the top ten carry over 4.5%. Their recognized antigens are unknown. Sequencing was done on a sample of blood. These receptors originate from a girl under 18 with multiple sclerosis.

This chain uses TRBV7-9 with TRBJ1-1; D remains ambiguous. This CDR3 spans 14 amino acids. Trimming shortened V by 2 bases and J by 4 bases, and 11 bases separated the two germline ends. Germline V gives CDR1 SEHNR, CDR2 FQNEAQ (reference sequence). The CDR3 region is CASSLRAGITEAFF. In DNA, the CDR3 is TGTGCCAGCAGCTTAAGGGCGGGGATCACTGAAGCTTTCTTT.

The table lists this clonotype with a count of one. CDR3 amino acids: CASSLWLGTGNTEAFF. Written as DNA, the CDR3 is TGTGCCAGCAGTTTATGGTTGGGGACGGGGAACACTGAAGCTTTCTTT. This chain connects TRBV28 to TRBJ1-1; possibly TRBD1 for D (5 bases). Germline CDR1 is MDHEN and CDR2 is SYDVKM. The V end was cut by 0 bases, the J end by 1 base, with 12 bases between. The CDR3 covers 16 residues.

This clonotype was observed a single time. The chain recombines TRBV20-1 with TRBJ2-5; no clear D. Germline V lookup: CDR1 DFQATT, CDR2 SNEGSKA (reference sequence). There are 12 residues in the CDR3. Trimming stripped 4 bases from V and 4 bases from J, with 10 bases between. The CDR3 nucleotides read TGCAGTGCTATCCCCAGTGGAGAGACCCAGTACTTC. Protein product: CSAIPSGETQYF.

This clonotype came up a few times. The J gene is TRBJ2-7, the V gene TRBV5-1, with a weak D call TRBD2 (5 bases). The V gene's germline CDR1 is SGHRS and CDR2 YFSETQ. The CDR3 contains 14 residues. V was cut by 5 bases and J by 0 bases, with 12 bases left in between. The CDR3 loop reads CASRRDRGSYEQYF. As DNA, the CDR3 is TGCGCCAGCAGGAGGGATCGGGGCTCCTACGAGCAGTACTTC.

This clonotype was observed a handful of times. The chain has TRBV29-1 and TRBJ1-1, with D possibly TRBD1 on 6 matching bases. In germline, CDR1 is SQVTM, CDR2 ANQGSEA. The CDR3 extends over 14 amino acids. Trimming took off 1 base at V and 1 base at J, with 10 bases between the two ends. CDR3 in amino acids: CSVEVGRGNTEAFF. CDR3 bases: TGCAGCGTTGAAGTGGGCAGGGGGAACACTGAAGCTTTCTTT.

The genes are TRBV5-1 and TRBJ2-5; D may be TRBD1 or TRBD2 (6 bases each). Germline CDR1 reads SGHRS; CDR2 reads YFSETQ. Deletions cut 1 base from V and 5 bases from J, with 15 bases between. This CDR3 has 15 amino acids. The CDR3 bases are TGCGCCAGCAGCTTGTACCGACTAGGGGGGGAGACCCAGTACTTC. Translating gives CASSLYRLGGETQYF.

This clonotype came up a few times. This chain connects TRBV6-2 or TRBV6-3 to TRBJ2-1; 10 bases agree with TRBD2. J gave up 8 bases and V 6 bases, and 10 bases lay outside the gene matches. The CDR3 has 15 amino acids. Germline V lookup: CDR1 MNHEY, CDR2 SVGEGT. CDR3 coding DNA: TGTGCCAGCAGGAAACTTGGACTAGCGGAGTATGAGCAGTTCTTC. The encoded protein is CASRKLGLAEYEQFF.

V is TRBV7-9 and J is TRBJ2-7, with 15 bases matching TRBD2. The CDR3 spans 16 residues. CDR1 SEHNR and CDR2 FQNEAQ come from the germline V gene (reference sequence). The trim removed 5 bases at V and 3 bases at J, leaving 5 bases unmatched. The chain's CDR3 is CASSAGTSGRFYEQYF. CDR3 nucleotides: TGTGCCAGCAGCGCCGGGACTAGCGGGAGGTTCTACGAGCAGTACTTC.

This clonotype has a handful of counts. The V and J genes are TRBV20-1 and TRBJ2-3, with TRBD1 matching 7 bases. J lost 7 bases, V lost 6 bases, and 13 bases had no gene match. Germline V gene lookup returns CDR1 DFQATT and CDR2 SNEGSKA (reference sequence). The CDR3 is 14 residues long. The CDR3 DNA is TGCAGTGCGACGACAGGGAATGGGGGTTATACGCAGTATTTT. Amino acids: CSATTGNGGYTQYF.

This clonotype occurred a few times. The chain is built from TRBV20-1 and TRBJ2-1, with D unclear. Germline V gene data show CDR1 as DFQATT and CDR2 as SNEGSKA (reference sequence). CDR3 length equals 13 residues. Trimming took 1 base from V and 9 from J, leaving 13 bases between them. DNA of the CDR3: TGCAGTGCTAGAGTTGCCCGACTCTCTGAGCAGTTCTTC. This encodes CSARVARLSEQFF.

The chain combines TRBV29-1 with TRBJ2-7; 12 nucleotides line up with TRBD2. The J call could be wrong; TRBJ2-1 is a better fit for the DNA end. The germline CDR1 and CDR2 sequences are SQVTM and ANQGSEA. The CDR3 is 19 residues long. As DNA, the CDR3 is TGCAGCGACGTGATCTCCCAAAAAACCCTAGCGGGAGGGCCAAGTGAGCAGTTCTTC. This encodes CSDVISQKTLAGGPSEQFF.

The V gene is TRBV20-1, the J gene TRBJ2-7; TRBD1 aligns across 9 bases. This CDR3 has 16 amino acids. Germline CDR1 reads DFQATT; CDR2 reads SNEGSKA (reference sequence). V shed 0 bases and J 4 bases; nucleotides not matched to a gene: 10. The CDR3 is CSARDLLTGGIYEQYF. The CDR3 nucleotides are TGCAGTGCTAGAGATCTATTAACAGGGGGCATTTACGAGCAGTACTTC.

The chain's CDR3 is CASSIGSASGEQYF. The CDR3 DNA sequence: TGTGCCAGTAGTATAGGCTCTGCTAGCGGCGAGCAGTACTTC. This chain connects TRBV19 to TRBJ2-7, with 7 bases that match TRBD2. With 1 base clipped from V and 6 bases from J, the junction kept 6 bases outside the gene matches. The CDR3 loop spans 14 amino acids. Germline V gene lookup returns CDR1 LNHDA and CDR2 SQIVND (reference sequence).

This chain connects TRBV6-2 or TRBV6-3 to TRBJ2-7; possibly TRBD2 for D (5 bases). Germline values: CDR1 MNHEY, CDR2 SVGEGT. The CDR3 contains 12 residues. V was cut by 8 bases and J by 4 bases, with 12 bases left in between. CDR3 DNA sequence: TGTGCCAGCGAGGGTCGGGAATACGAGCAGTACTTC. It codes for CASEGREYEQYF.

This chain links TRBV14 with TRBJ1-1, with TRBD1 identical over 7 bases. Germline CDR1 SGHDN, CDR2 FVKESK. Losses at the gene ends were 2 bases for V and 3 bases for J; bases not matched to a gene: 12. The CDR3 consists of 17 residues. This CDR3 is CASSQHFYRGTDTEAFF. In DNA, the CDR3 is TGTGCCAGCAGCCAACATTTCTACAGGGGTACGGACACTGAAGCTTTCTTT.

V and J are TRBV28 and TRBJ2-7; D unresolved. The germline V gene has CDR1 MDHEN and CDR2 SYDVKM. V was clipped by 4 bases and J by 0 bases, with 13 bases between them. The CDR3 runs to 15 residues. The chain's CDR3 is CASSSPSVDSYEQYF. DNA of the CDR3: TGTGCCAGCAGTTCCCCCAGCGTCGACTCCTACGAGCAGTACTTC.

The V and J genes are TRBV4-1 and TRBJ2-1, with TRBD2 as a possible D gene (6 bases). The CDR3 sequence is 15 residues long. V was clipped by 1 base and J by 6 bases, with 13 bases between them. CDR1 and CDR2 from the germline V gene are MGHRA and YSYEKL. The CDR3 protein is CASSQATRTLNEQFF. The CDR3 DNA reads TGCGCCAGCAGCCAAGCGACTAGAACCCTCAATGAGCAGTTCTTC.

The V call is TRBV10-3, the J call TRBJ1-2, with 10 bases that match TRBD1. Germline loops: CDR1 ENHRY, CDR2 SYGVKD. This CDR3 is 13 amino acids long. V gave up 8 bases and J gave up 2 bases; unmatched junction bases: 2. The CDR3 here is CAIWTGGNYGYTF. CDR3 nucleotides: TGTGCCATCTGGACAGGGGGGAACTATGGCTACACCTTC.